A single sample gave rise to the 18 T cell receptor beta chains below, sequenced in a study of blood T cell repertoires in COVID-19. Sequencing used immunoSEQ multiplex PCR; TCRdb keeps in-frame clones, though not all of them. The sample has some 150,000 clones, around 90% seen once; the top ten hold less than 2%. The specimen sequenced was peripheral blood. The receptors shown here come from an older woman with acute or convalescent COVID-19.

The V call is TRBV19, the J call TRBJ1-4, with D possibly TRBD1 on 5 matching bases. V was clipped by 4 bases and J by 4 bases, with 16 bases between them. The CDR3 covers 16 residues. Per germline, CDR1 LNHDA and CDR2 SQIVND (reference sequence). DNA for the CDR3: TGTGCCAGTAGTACCGGATCCGGGACTGATAATGAAAAACTGTTTTTT. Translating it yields CASSTGSGTDNEKLFF.

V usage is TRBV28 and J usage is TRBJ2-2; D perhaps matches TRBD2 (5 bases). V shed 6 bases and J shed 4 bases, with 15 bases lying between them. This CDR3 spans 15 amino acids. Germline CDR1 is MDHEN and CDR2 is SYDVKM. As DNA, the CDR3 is TGTGCCAGCAGGGACTCAAGGGTTCTCACCGGGGAGCTGTTTTTT. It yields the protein CASRDSRVLTGELFF.

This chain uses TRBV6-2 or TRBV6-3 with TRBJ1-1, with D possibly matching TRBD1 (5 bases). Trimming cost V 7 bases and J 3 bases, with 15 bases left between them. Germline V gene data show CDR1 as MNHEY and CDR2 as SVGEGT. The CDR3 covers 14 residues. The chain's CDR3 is CASNPGRDDTEAFF. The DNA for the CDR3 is TGTGCCAGCAACCCGGGGAGGGACGACACTGAAGCTTTCTTT.

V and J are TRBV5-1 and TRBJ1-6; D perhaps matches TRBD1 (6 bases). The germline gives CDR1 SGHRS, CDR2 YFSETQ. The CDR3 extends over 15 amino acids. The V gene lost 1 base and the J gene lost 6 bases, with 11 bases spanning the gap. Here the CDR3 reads CASSLTGNINSPLHF. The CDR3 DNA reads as TGCGCCAGCAGCTTGACAGGGAATATTAATTCACCCCTCCACTTT. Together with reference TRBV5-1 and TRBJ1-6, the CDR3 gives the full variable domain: KAGVTQTPRYLIKTRGQQVTLSCSPISGHRSVSWYQQTPGQGLQFLFEYFSETQRNKGNFPGRFSGRQFSNSRSEMNVSTLELGDSALYLCASSLTGNINSPLHFGNGTRLTVT.

The CDR3 DNA reads TGTGCCAGCAGCTCCGGACAGGGCGCCGGAAACACCATATATTTT. Translation gives CASSSGQGAGNTIYF. The chain combines TRBV13 with TRBJ1-3; TRBD1 matches 8 bases. This CDR3 has 15 residues. In germline, CDR1 is PRHDT, CDR2 FYEKMQ (reference sequence). Unmatched junction bases numbered 6, after V lost 4 bases and J lost 4 bases.

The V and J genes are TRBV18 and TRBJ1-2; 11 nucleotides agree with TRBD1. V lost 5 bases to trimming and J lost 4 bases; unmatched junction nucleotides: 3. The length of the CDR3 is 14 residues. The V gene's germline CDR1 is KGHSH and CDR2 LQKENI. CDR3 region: CASSTGQGVYGYTF. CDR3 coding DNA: TGTGCCAGCTCAACGGGACAGGGGGTCTATGGCTACACCTTC.

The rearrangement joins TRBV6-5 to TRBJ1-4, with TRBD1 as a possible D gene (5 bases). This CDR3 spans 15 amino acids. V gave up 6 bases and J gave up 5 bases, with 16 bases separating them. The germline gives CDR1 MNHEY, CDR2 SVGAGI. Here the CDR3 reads CASSATQGTNEKLFF. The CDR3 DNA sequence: TGTGCCAGCAGCGCCACGCAGGGCACGAATGAAAAACTGTTTTTT.

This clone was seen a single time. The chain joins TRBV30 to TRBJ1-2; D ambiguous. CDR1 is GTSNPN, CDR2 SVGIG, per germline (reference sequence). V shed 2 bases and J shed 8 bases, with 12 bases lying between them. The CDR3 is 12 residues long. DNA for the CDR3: TGTGCCTGGAGTCCCGGGCAGCGGGGCTACACCTTC. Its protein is CAWSPGQRGYTF. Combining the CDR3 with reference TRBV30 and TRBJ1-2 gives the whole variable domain SQTIHQWPATLVQPVGSPLSLECTVEGTSNPNLYWYRQAAGRGLQLLFYSVGIGQISSEVPQNLSASRPQDRQFILSSKKLLLSDSGFYLCAWSPGQRGYTFGSGTRLTVV.

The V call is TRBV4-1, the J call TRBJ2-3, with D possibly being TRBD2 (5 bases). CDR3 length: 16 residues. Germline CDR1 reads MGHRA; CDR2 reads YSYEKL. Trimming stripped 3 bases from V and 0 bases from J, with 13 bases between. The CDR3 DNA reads TGCGCCAGCAGCCACCCTGGGTCGGGGAGCACAGATACGCAGTATTTT. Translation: CASSHPGSGSTDTQYF.

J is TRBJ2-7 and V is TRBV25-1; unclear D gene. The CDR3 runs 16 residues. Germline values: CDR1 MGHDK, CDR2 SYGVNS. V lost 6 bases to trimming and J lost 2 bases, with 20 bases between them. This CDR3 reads CASSGLGPKAPYEQYF. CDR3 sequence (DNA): TGTGCCAGCAGCGGCCTGGGCCCCAAGGCCCCCTACGAGCAGTACTTC.

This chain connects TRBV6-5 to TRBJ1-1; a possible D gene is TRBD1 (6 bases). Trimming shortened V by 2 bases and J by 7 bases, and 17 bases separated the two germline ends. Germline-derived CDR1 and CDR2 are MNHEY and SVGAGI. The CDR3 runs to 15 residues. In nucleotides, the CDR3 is TGTGCCAGCAGTTACCGCCCGGGGGGCAGGGGTGAAGCTTTCTTT. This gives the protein CASSYRPGGRGEAFF.

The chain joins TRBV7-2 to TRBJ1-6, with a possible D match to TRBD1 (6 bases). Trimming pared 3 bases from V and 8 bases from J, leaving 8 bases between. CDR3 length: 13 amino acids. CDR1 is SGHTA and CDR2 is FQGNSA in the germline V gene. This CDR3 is CASSLDSYSPLHF. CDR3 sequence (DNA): TGTGCCAGCAGCTTGGACAGCTATTCACCCCTCCACTTT.

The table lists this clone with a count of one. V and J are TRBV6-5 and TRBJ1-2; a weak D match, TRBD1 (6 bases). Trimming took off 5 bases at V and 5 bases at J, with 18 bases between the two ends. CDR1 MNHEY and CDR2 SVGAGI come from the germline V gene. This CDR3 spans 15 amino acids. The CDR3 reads CASSTTQGYSYGYTF. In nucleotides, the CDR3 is TGTGCCAGCAGTACCACACAGGGATACAGTTATGGCTACACCTTC.

The DNA for the CDR3 is TGTGCCAGCAGCCAAGTTAGGACAGGCAATCAGCCCCAGCATTTT. It specifies CASSQVRTGNQPQHF. V usage is TRBV4-2 and J usage is TRBJ1-5; D perhaps matches TRBD1 (6 bases). CDR3 size: 15 residues. Germline V gene data show CDR1 as LGHNA and CDR2 as YNFKEQ. The V end lost 1 base, the J end lost 2 bases, and 9 bases lay between the germline ends.

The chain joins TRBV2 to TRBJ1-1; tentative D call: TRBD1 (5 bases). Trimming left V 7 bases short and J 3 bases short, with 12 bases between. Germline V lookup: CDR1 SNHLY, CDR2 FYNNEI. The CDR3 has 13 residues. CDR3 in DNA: TGTGCCAGCAACGAAGGGGACTACACTGAAGCTTTCTTT. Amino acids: CASNEGDYTEAFF.

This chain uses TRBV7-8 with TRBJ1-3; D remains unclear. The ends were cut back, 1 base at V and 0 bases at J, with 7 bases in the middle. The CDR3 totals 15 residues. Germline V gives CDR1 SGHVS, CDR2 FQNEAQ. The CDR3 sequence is CASSLEIASGNTIYF. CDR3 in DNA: TGTGCCAGCAGCTTAGAAATAGCCTCTGGAAACACCATATATTTT.

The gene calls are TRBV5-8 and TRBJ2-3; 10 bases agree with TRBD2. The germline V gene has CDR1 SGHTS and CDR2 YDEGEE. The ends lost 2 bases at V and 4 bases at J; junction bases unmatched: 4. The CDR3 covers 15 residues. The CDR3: CASSFSGGSPDTQYF. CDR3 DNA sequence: TGTGCCAGCAGCTTTAGCGGGGGGTCCCCAGATACGCAGTATTTT.

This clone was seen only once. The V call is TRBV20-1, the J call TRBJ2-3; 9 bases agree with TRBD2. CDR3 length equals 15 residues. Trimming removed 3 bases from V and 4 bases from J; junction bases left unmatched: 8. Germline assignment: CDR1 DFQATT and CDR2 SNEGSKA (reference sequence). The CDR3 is CSASLSGGLPDTQYF. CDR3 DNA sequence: TGCAGTGCTAGTCTTAGCGGGGGCCTCCCAGATACGCAGTATTTT.